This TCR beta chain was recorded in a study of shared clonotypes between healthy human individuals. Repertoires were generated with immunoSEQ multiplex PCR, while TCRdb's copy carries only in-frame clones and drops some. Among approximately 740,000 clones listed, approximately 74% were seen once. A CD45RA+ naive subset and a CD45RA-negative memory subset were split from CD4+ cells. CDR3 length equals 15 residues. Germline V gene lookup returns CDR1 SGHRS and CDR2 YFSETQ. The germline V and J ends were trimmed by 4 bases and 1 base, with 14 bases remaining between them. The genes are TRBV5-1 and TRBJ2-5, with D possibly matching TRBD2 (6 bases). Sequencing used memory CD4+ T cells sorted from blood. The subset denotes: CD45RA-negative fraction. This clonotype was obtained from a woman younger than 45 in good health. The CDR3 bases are TGCGCCAGCAGCAAAGGAGGGGCGAGCCAAGAGACCCAGTACTTC. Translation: CASSKGGASQETQYF.